The T cell receptor beta chain under discussion was sequenced for a study of brain T cells in children with intractable seizures. Whole-study findings and limits: Only CDR3 sequence similarity suggested viral specificity, without known HCMV serostatus. Absence of clones before surgery may stem from lower sequencing depth.

This clone was recorded only once. What it binds is unknown. Time point reported: blood from clinic visit 5 months post-surgery; TSC patient then seizure free. The sequenced cases were selected for having the highest brain T cell transcript signatures. At least one anti-epileptic drug was given before surgery. Only in-frame clones appear in the TCRdb table, and some are missing; sequencing was by immunoSEQ multiplex PCR. The sample gives 300,000 to 400,000 clones, roughly 93% of which show up once; 5.7% is in the top ten. CDR3 size: 13 residues. Per the germline V gene, CDR1 is KGHSH and CDR2 is LQKENI. V was pared by 6 bases and J by 1 base, with 10 bases between.

Sequencing used peripheral blood, obtained more than 4 months after surgery. This sequence originates from a boy less than two years old with tuberous sclerosis and intractable seizures. The chain couples TRBV18 to TRBJ2-7, with a tentative D call TRBD2 (5 bases). The CDR3 spells CASSPGGSYEQYF. For the CDR3, the DNA is TGTGCCAGCTCCCCGGGCGGGTCCTACGAGCAGTACTTC.